The text below deals with one TCR beta chain. Profiling relied on immunoSEQ multiplex PCR, and the TCRdb table lists in-frame clones only, not all of them. The table records 300,000 to 350,000 clones, 65% to 90% of them present only once. The treatment was: around 19 received Ad26.COV2.S at low or high dose, single or two shots; roughly five received placebo; per-sample allocation not given. Sampling took place 63 days after the first vaccine or placebo injection. V lost 2 bases to trimming and J lost 0 bases, with 10 bases between them. Per germline, CDR1 KGHDR and CDR2 SFDVKD. The CDR3 consists of 16 residues. This specimen comes from a study of Ad26.COV2.S vaccination and SARS-CoV-2 variants.

Sequenced here: peripheral blood, sampled in a trial of Ad26.COV2.S vaccine versus placebo. The sequence came from a person between 18 and 65 years old who received the Ad26.COV2.S COVID-19 vaccine or a placebo. This chain connects TRBV24-1 to TRBJ1-5; tentatively, D is TRBD1 (5 bases). The CDR3 bases are TGTGCCACCAGTGATTCAGGGATGTATAGCAATCAGCCCCAGCATTTT. It yields the protein CATSDSGMYSNQPQHF.